This T cell receptor beta chain stems from a study of OX40 agonist ivuxolimab in advanced cancers. General study findings and limits: CD8+ T cells (on average) carried more expanded clones than CD4+ T cells. In a subset of nonresponders, normalized T-cell clonal expansion was also low. Antigen targets of the expanded peripheral T cells went undetermined.

Trimming shortened V by 5 bases and J by 2 bases, and 14 bases separated the two germline ends. Germline loops: CDR1 SGHTA, CDR2 FQGTGA. The CDR3 totals 15 residues. Notes on this clone: Its specificity is unknown.

The table came from immunoSEQ multiplex PCR; TCRdb's copy has only in-frame clones and leaves some out. In the table there are approximately 17,000 clones, approximately 70% of which are singletons. This specimen was CD4+ or CD8+ T cells sorted from blood, taken in a trial of the OX40 agonist ivuxolimab. The receptor comes from an adult with an advanced solid tumor such as melanoma, head and neck, liver or kidney cancer. The V gene is TRBV7-3, the J gene TRBJ2-3; perhaps D is TRBD1 or TRBD2 (7 bases each). This chain's CDR3 is CASSQGGTTTDTQYF. The DNA for the CDR3 is TGTGCCAGCAGCCAGGGGGGGACTACCACAGATACGCAGTATTTT.